Below are 25 T cell receptor beta chains sequenced from a single sample in a study of blood T cell repertoires in COVID-19. TCRdb keeps only in-frame clones here, not all; method: immunoSEQ multiplex PCR. The profile shows 50,000 to 65,000 clones, around four fifths of them singletons. Sequencing was done on a sample of peripheral blood. The origin of the receptors is a man in his sixties or seventies with acute or convalescent COVID-19.

The V gene is TRBV4-1, the J gene TRBJ2-2; D unresolved. Per the germline V gene, CDR1 is MGHRA and CDR2 is YSYEKL. V shed 5 bases and J shed 0 bases, with 7 bases lying between them. CDR3 length equals 14 residues. The CDR3 spells CASSFLPNTGELFF. The CDR3 region has the DNA TGCGCCAGCAGCTTTCTCCCGAACACCGGGGAGCTGTTTTTT.

This clone was seen only a few times. The chain links TRBV28 to TRBJ2-3; possible D gene TRBD1, 5 bases. V was clipped by 4 bases and J by 0 bases, with 11 bases between them. This CDR3 has 15 amino acids. Germline V gives CDR1 MDHEN, CDR2 SYDVKM. CDR3 sequence reads: CASSYRQFSTDTQYF. The DNA of the CDR3 is TGTGCCAGCAGTTACAGACAGTTTAGCACAGATACGCAGTATTTT.

The chain recombines TRBV5-1 with TRBJ1-4, with a possible D match to TRBD1 (6 bases). V was pared by 4 bases and J by 3 bases, with 13 bases between. The germline gives CDR1 SGHRS, CDR2 YFSETQ. The CDR3 length is 15 residues. CDR3 loop: CASSPQGPANEKLFF. The CDR3 coding sequence is TGCGCCAGCAGCCCTCAGGGGCCCGCTAATGAAAAACTGTTTTTT.

V gene TRBV2 combines with J gene TRBJ2-5; 12 bases are a match to TRBD2. After removal of 4 bases from V and 5 bases from J, the junction contained 2 bases not matched to a gene. This CDR3 has 14 amino acids. Germline assignment: CDR1 SNHLY and CDR2 FYNNEI. CDR3 residues: CASSGLAGVETQYF. The CDR3 DNA reads TGTGCCAGCAGTGGACTAGCGGGAGTGGAGACCCAGTACTTC.

The J gene is TRBJ2-3, the V gene TRBV9; 10 nucleotides align to TRBD1. This CDR3 spans 15 amino acids. The germline CDR1 and CDR2 sequences are SGDLS and YYNGEE. V was pared by 2 bases and J by 3 bases, with 3 bases of the junction left unmatched. The CDR3: CASSVRQGATDTQYF. In DNA, the CDR3 is TGTGCCAGCAGCGTCAGACAGGGGGCAACAGATACGCAGTATTTT.

The V and J genes are TRBV6-5 and TRBJ1-2; D is unclear. Per the germline V gene, CDR1 is MNHEY and CDR2 is SVGAGI. The CDR3 totals 16 residues. V was cut by 0 bases and J by 4 bases, with 15 bases left in between. This CDR3 is CASSYSGVFNGYGYTF. CDR3 in DNA: TGTGCCAGCAGTTACTCCGGGGTTTTCAACGGCTATGGCTACACCTTC.

V gene TRBV18 combines with J gene TRBJ1-1; D remains unclear. CDR3 length equals 16 residues. V lost 2 bases to trimming and J lost 6 bases, with 19 bases between them. Germline V CDR1 and CDR2: KGHSH, LQKENI. The CDR3 reads CASSPIRRGDSAEAFF. CDR3 bases: TGTGCCAGCTCACCAATTCGTCGGGGAGATTCCGCTGAAGCTTTCTTT.

The sample holds one count of this clone. The rearrangement joins TRBV6-2 or TRBV6-3 to TRBJ2-3, with TRBD1 as a possible D gene (5 bases). The CDR3 contains 16 residues. Germline values: CDR1 MNHEY, CDR2 SVGEGT. V lost 2 bases to trimming and J lost 4 bases, with 16 bases between them. The CDR3 nucleotides are TGTGCCAGCAGTTACGAAGGCACAGGAAGTCCAGATACGCAGTATTTT. It yields the protein CASSYEGTGSPDTQYF.

On this clone itself: The junction departs from the called germline gene at one end, perhaps through a read error. The J gene is TRBJ2-5, the V gene TRBV7-7; weak D call: TRBD2 (7 bases). Germline loops: CDR1 SSHAT, CDR2 FNYEAQ (reference sequence). There are 16 residues in the CDR3. The CDR3 sequence is CASSLGVGGAGETQYF. CDR3 sequence (DNA): TGTGCTAGCAGCTTAGGTGTTGGGGGGGCCGGGGAGACCCAGTACTTC. Full variable domain (missing parts from reference TRBV7-7 and TRBJ2-5): GAGVSQSPRYKVTKRGQDVTLRCDPISSHATLYWYQQALGQGPEFLTYFNYEAQPDKSGLPSDRFSAERPEGSISTLTIQRTEQRDSAMYRCASSLGVGGAGETQYFGPGTRLLVL.

The chain uses TRBV5-4 and TRBJ2-5, with D tentatively TRBD2 (7 bases). This CDR3 has 15 residues. V was pared by 3 bases and J by 1 base, with 13 bases between. Germline CDR1 reads SGHNT; CDR2 reads YYREEE (reference sequence). The CDR3 loop reads CASSSRAGAQETQYF. The CDR3 DNA reads TGTGCCAGCAGCTCCCGGGCGGGGGCCCAAGAGACCCAGTACTTC.

The J gene is TRBJ2-7, the V gene TRBV7-3; TRBD2 aligns across 7 bases. Losses at the gene ends were 2 bases for V and 6 bases for J; bases not matched to a gene: 7. CDR3 size: 14 residues. Germline V gene data show CDR1 as SGHTA and CDR2 as FQGTGA. The CDR3 nucleotides read TGTGCCAGCAGCTTATCCCGGGGAGGGCTCGAGCAGTACTTC. Translating it yields CASSLSRGGLEQYF.

V gene TRBV29-1 combines with J gene TRBJ1-2, with 8 positions matching TRBD1. The germline gives CDR1 SQVTM, CDR2 ANQGSEA. The CDR3 contains 12 residues. V lost 1 base to trimming and J lost 8 bases; unmatched junction nucleotides: 3. The CDR3 loop reads CSVEGTGLGYTF. CDR3 bases: TGCAGCGTTGAAGGGACAGGGCTCGGCTACACCTTC. Based on the CDR3 plus reference TRBV29-1 and TRBJ1-2, the full variable domain is SAVISQKPSRDICQRGTSLTIQCQVDSQVTMMFWYRQQPGQSLTLIATANQGSEATYESGFVIDKFPISRPNLTFSTLTVSNMSPEDSSIYLCSVEGTGLGYTFGSGTRLTVV.

The CDR3 reads CASNQALSYNEQFF. The CDR3 DNA sequence: TGTGCCAGTAATCAAGCGCTCTCCTACAATGAGCAGTTCTTC. This rearrangement joins TRBV19 to TRBJ2-1, with D hard to call. CDR3 length: 14 residues. Deletions cut 7 bases from V and 0 bases from J, with 10 bases between. Germline CDR1 reads LNHDA; CDR2 reads SQIVND (reference sequence). Based on the CDR3 plus reference TRBV19 and TRBJ2-1, the full variable domain is DGGITQSPKYLFRKEGQNVTLSCEQNLNHDAMYWYRQDPGQGLRLIYYSQIVNDFQKGDIAEGYSVSREKKESFPLTVTSAQKNPTAFYLCASNQALSYNEQFFGPGTRLTVL.

V gene TRBV5-1 combines with J gene TRBJ2-1; 12 bases match TRBD2. Germline CDR1 SGHRS, CDR2 YFSETQ. The CDR3 is 16 residues long. J gave up 6 bases and V 1 base, and 5 bases lay outside the gene matches. CDR3 nucleotides: TGCGCCAGCAGCTTGTCCCTAGCGGGGGGGCGCAATGAGCAGTTCTTC. This translates into CASSLSLAGGRNEQFF.

In this sample, this clone turned up once. The chain uses TRBV2 and TRBJ1-5; weak D call: TRBD1 (6 bases). The CDR3 spans 13 residues. Trimming shortened V by 8 bases and J by 6 bases, and 14 bases separated the two germline ends. CDR1 and CDR2 (germline): SNHLY, FYNNEI. The DNA of the CDR3 is TGTGCCAGCGACGGACAGTGGGGTCAGCCCCAGCATTTT. It specifies CASDGQWGQPQHF.

The chain couples TRBV18 to TRBJ1-2; TRBD1 aligns across 7 bases. The germline CDR1 and CDR2 sequences are KGHSH and LQKENI. There are 12 residues in the CDR3. The V gene end was trimmed by 8 bases and the J gene end by 3 bases; junction bases not matched to a gene: 3. CDR3 protein: CASNTGDYGYTF. The CDR3 coding sequence is TGTGCCAGCAACACAGGGGACTATGGCTACACCTTC.

This rearrangement joins TRBV11-2 to TRBJ1-1; D gene uncertain. Germline-derived CDR1 and CDR2 are SGHAT and FQNNGV. V lost 3 bases to trimming and J lost 2 bases, with 10 bases between them. The CDR3 covers 14 residues. CDR3 loop: CASSFEQYNTEAFF. Here the CDR3 DNA reads TGTGCCAGCAGCTTCGAACAGTATAACACTGAAGCTTTCTTT.

The genes are TRBV6-5 and TRBJ1-4; D call uncertain. This CDR3 is built from 13 residues. V lost 6 bases and J 8 bases, leaving 13 bases between the germline ends. Germline lookup yields CDR1 MNHEY and CDR2 SVGAGI. The CDR3 coding sequence is TGTGCCAGCAGGCGGGCGGGCGGCGAAAAACTGTTTTTT. This codes for CASRRAGGEKLFF.

The CDR3 region has the DNA TGTGCCAGCAGCGACCGAACTGGACAGACCACCTCATACAATGAGCAGTTCTTC. This codes for CASSDRTGQTTSYNEQFF. This chain links TRBV21-1 with TRBJ2-1; the listed D gene, TRBD1, was not tested against the DNA. TRBV21-1 is marked as a pseudogene. The CDR3 loop spans 18 amino acids.

The chain uses TRBV6-5 and TRBJ1-1, with D possibly TRBD1 on 5 matching bases. Germline V CDR1 and CDR2: MNHEY, SVGAGI. This CDR3 comprises 15 residues. V dropped 5 bases and J dropped 1 base, with 14 bases sitting between them. The chain's CDR3 is CASSRQPNPNTEAFF. Here the CDR3 DNA reads TGTGCCAGCAGTCGACAGCCCAACCCGAACACTGAAGCTTTCTTT.

V gene TRBV15 combines with J gene TRBJ2-7, with D maybe TRBD2 (5 bases). CDR3 size: 15 residues. V lost 5 bases and J 0 bases, leaving 14 bases between the germline ends. Germline values: CDR1 LNHNV, CDR2 YYDKDF (reference sequence). The CDR3 DNA reads as TGTGCCACCAGCCAGAGGGTGGGGATCTCCTACGAGCAGTACTTC. It yields the protein CATSQRVGISYEQYF.

Note on this clone: One junction end disagrees with the germline gene, perhaps due to a read error. The chain recombines TRBV2 with TRBJ2-3; TRBD2 matches 7 bases. The germline gives CDR1 SNHLY, CDR2 FYNNEI. The CDR3 is 14 residues long. The CDR3 sequence: CASSEAGRTDTQYF. For the CDR3, the DNA is TGTGCCAGCAGCGAAGCGGGGCGCACAGATACGCAGTATTTT.

CDR3: CASSDRGFGTDTQYF. In nucleotides, the CDR3 is TGTGCCAGCAGTGACAGGGGGTTCGGCACAGATACGCAGTATTTT. The chain joins TRBV6-1 to TRBJ2-3, with 7 positions matching TRBD1. V gave up 3 bases and J gave up 1 base; unmatched junction bases: 4. The CDR3 contains 15 residues. The germline V gene encodes CDR1 MNHNS and CDR2 SASEGT.

The chain recombines TRBV3-1 (or the pseudogene TRBV3-2) with TRBJ2-3; D might be TRBD2 (6 bases). Germline-derived CDR1 and CDR2 are LGHDT and YNNKEL (reference sequence). The V and J ends lost 7 bases and 0 bases respectively, with 20 bases between them. The CDR3 totals 17 residues. The CDR3 reads CASTSSRRGASTDTQYF. The CDR3 nucleotides read TGTGCCAGCACTTCTTCGAGGAGGGGAGCTAGCACAGATACGCAGTATTTT.

CDR3 in amino acids: CASSHPSGVGHTEAFF. The CDR3, as DNA: TGCGCCAGCAGCCACCCCTCGGGGGTGGGGCACACTGAAGCTTTCTTT. The V call is TRBV5-1, the J call TRBJ1-1; tentative D call: TRBD1 (5 bases). The germline V and J ends were trimmed by 4 bases and 3 bases, with 19 bases remaining between them. Germline V gene data show CDR1 as SGHRS and CDR2 as YFSETQ. The CDR3 has 16 residues.